This T cell receptor (beta chain) was sequenced in a study of CD8+ T cells in alopecia areata. Study information: Administration of oral tofacitinib to treated patients was at 5 to 10 mg twice daily. Regarding the study as a whole: Normal skin contains resident alphabeta T cells, and these are also sequenced in scalp samples.

This clone has only a few counts. The antigen is unknown. Germline V gene data show CDR1 as LNHNV and CDR2 as YYDKDF (reference sequence). The V end was cut by 1 base, the J end by 0 bases, with 10 bases between. CDR3 length: 15 amino acids. Following extraction, RNA underwent reverse transcription to cDNA, which served as the sequencing template. Measured with immunoSEQ multiplex PCR; TCRdb has only the in-frame clones, and not every one. The data hold 60,000 to 85,000 clones, with 25% to 35% observed a single time. The sample's treatment: oral pan-JAK inhibitor, 5-10 mg twice daily. This sequence was found in a human donor with alopecia areata. The sample was CD8+ T cells sorted from blood, taken at week 4, from a patient treated with tofacitinib. The V call is TRBV15, the J call TRBJ2-7; a weak D match, TRBD2 (5 bases). The CDR3 bases are TGTGCCACCAGCAGAGTCGGGGAAAGCTCCTACGAGCAGTACTTC. The encoded protein is CATSRVGESSYEQYF.